Described below is a single T cell receptor beta chain sequence and its context. Its antigen target is currently unknown. No much larger clone exists at a distance of one base, and base qualities are not known. These data come from a study of blood T cell repertoires in COVID-19 (dated by TCRdb to between 2020 and 2021). Describing the broader study: Collaborator samples came from the United States, Italy and Spain and covered acute and convalescent phases of COVID-19. Deeply sampled blood TCRbeta repertoires from subjects exposed to, actively infected with, or recovered from COVID-19 were included in the dataset. A freely available public database, intended as a resource for researchers studying the immune response to SARS-CoV-2, is where the repertoires were released. The sample metadata nearly always contained a de-identified subject ID, COVID-19 status, age in years and sex. The material from the prospective study consisted of cDNA or gDNA derived from T cells, B-cell-depleted T cells, or PBMCs. Samples came from the ongoing ImmuneRACE study (first 160 participants) plus 1,254 subjects from 6 global collaborators. Where available, HLA class I and class II types were obtained from metadata supplied by the sample provider rather than from assay-based typing.

Spanning cysteine to phenylalanine, the CDR3 consists of 13 amino acids. The read is trimmed to its CDR3 DNA, 39 bases read in frame from base 1. According to the germline V gene, CDR1 reads SGHNT and CDR2 reads YENEEA. V loses 5 bases, J loses 2 bases, and the germline ends lie 6 bases apart. The immunoSEQ Assay, a bias-controlled multiplex PCR, was used to amplify TCRbeta CDR3 regions from genomic DNA. Under the source paper's analysis protocol: The number of nucleated cells in each sample was estimated from the amplification of reference gene primers within the assay. Sequence reads were collapsed and filtered to measure the absolute abundance of every unique TCRbeta CDR3 rearrangement. For each sample, productive Simpson clonality was calculated as the square root of Simpson's diversity index across productive rearrangements. Sourced from immuneACCESS, this table was stored by TCRdb with only in-frame sequences that have V and J called. A share of the clones is absent; for the studies checked, an unresolved V gene accounts for under half, and the remainder has no known explanation. The V and J calls and clone size were taken over from that table, and D and trimming were inferred from the DNA. This sample comprises around 75,000 clones, 88% of them detected only once. 1.4% of the sample is taken by the ten largest.

Study-wide conclusions, independent of this receptor: How much clinical and demographic metadata was included differed by source and by participant, and the metadata was provided uncurated.

Whole blood was collected in K2EDTA tubes by collaborating institutions according to the institutions' own protocols. Collaborator samples were shipped for TCRbeta analysis as frozen whole blood, isolated PBMCs, or DNA extracted from either sample type. The rearrangement joined TRBV11-3 to TRBJ2-2, with no confident D gene call. The clonotype originates from a human donor in a cohort sampled during active COVID-19. The sequencing sample was made of peripheral blood. The CDR3 in this case is CASSTPNTGELFF. Here is the DNA: TGTGCCAGCAGCACTCCCAACACCGGGGAGCTGTTTTTT.